Detailed here is one TCR beta chain. Its matching antigen is unknown. The CDR3 covers 15 residues. The V end lost 2 bases, the J end lost 2 bases, and 12 bases lay between the germline ends. Looked up from germline, CDR1 is SGHRS and CDR2 is YFSETQ. This PCR relied on a set of 60 Vbeta primers and 13 Jbeta primers. The assay was immunoSEQ multiplex PCR, and TCRdb's table has in-frame clones only and misses some. The data contain about 110,000 clones, about four fifths of them seen just once; the ten biggest clones take up around 5%. This specimen comes from a study of cytomegalovirus exposure and HLA in healthy donors. Regarding the study as a whole: Common viral pathogens seemed, in a later analysis, to connect with several of the most significant clusters. Usually a TCR sequence was rare, but some public TCRs were found in many donors.

The chain joins TRBV5-1 to TRBJ2-3; the D is unclear. The TCR comes from a man aged 25-45 years in good health and CMV-seropositive. Input material: PBMCs. The CDR3 DNA sequence: TGCGCCAGCAGCTTTGAAACGGGTGACACAGATACGCAGTATTTT. This gives the protein CASSFETGDTDTQYF.